The entry below describes one T cell receptor (beta chain). The antigen is not known. The sample comes from a study of cytomegalovirus exposure and HLA in healthy donors. In germline, CDR1 is SGHTA, CDR2 FQGNSA. Unmatched junction bases numbered 14, after V lost 3 bases and J lost 4 bases. CDR3 length equals 19 residues. Researchers ran the PCR with 60 Vbeta and 13 Jbeta primers. The method was immunoSEQ multiplex PCR; TCRdb's version includes in-frame clones alone and lacks a portion of them. The sample has around 150,000 clones, around two thirds seen once. General study points: Using the classifier, cytomegalovirus status was reportedly diagnosed with high specificity and sensitivity. Most TCR sequences proved rare, with some public TCRs found in many donors. What a later analysis reportedly showed was that an Asian-associated ancestry cluster had fewer N-insertions than the roughly 670-donor mean. Several of the most significant clusters appeared, in a later analysis, to be linked to common viral pathogens.

V is TRBV7-2 and J is TRBJ2-5, with 13 bases fitting TRBD2. The sequenced sample consisted of PBMCs. The sequence was obtained from a man younger than 45 in good health and CMV-seropositive. The CDR3 reads CASSFSGTSGVRGVETQYF. In DNA form, the CDR3 reads TGTGCCAGCAGCTTCTCCGGGACTAGCGGGGTCAGGGGGGTAGAGACCCAGTACTTC.